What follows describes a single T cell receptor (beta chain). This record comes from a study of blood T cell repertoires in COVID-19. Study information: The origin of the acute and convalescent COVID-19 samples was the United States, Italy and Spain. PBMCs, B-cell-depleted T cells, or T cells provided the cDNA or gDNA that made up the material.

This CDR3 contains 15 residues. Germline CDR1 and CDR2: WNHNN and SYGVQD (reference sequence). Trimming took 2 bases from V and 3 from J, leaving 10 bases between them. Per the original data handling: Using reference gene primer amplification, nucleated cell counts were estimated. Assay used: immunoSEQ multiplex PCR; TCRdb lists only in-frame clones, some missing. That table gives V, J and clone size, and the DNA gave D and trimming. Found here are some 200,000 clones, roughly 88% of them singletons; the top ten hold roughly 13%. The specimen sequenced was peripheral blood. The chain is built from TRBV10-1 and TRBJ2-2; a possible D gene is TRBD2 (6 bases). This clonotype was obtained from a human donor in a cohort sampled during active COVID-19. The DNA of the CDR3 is TGCGCCAGCAGTGAGGGAGGGTCGGACACCGGGGAGCTGTTTTTT. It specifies CASSEGGSDTGELFF.